A single sample is the source of the 11 T cell receptor beta chains below, sequenced in a study of identical twins (dated by TCRdb to about 2016). Library method: 5' RACE. For sequencing, an Illumina HiSeq 2000 was employed. TCRdb reworked the public reads: Q25 trimming with fastp, MiXCR clone assembly, productive beta chains retained. Here each entry gathers all rows of one CDR3 protein and keeps the most common genes and DNA. Here the sample has under 250,000 distinct CDR3 sequences; 7.5% occur a single time. The ten largest clonotypes hold less than 2.5% of the sample. This sample was shared with a second study, whose subject was yellow fever vaccine responses in identical twins.

The sequencing input was memory (CD45RO+) T cells sorted from blood. The cell subset or site tag for this specimen amounts to: CD45RO+ enriched T cells. The source is a woman younger than 30 in good health.

CDR3 in DNA: TGTGCCAGCAGACGAGCGGTCACAGATACGCAGTATTTT. Its protein is CASRRAVTDTQYF. This chain uses TRBV27 with TRBJ2-3; D may be TRBD2 (5 bases). The CDR3 is 13 amino acids. Trimming removed 6 bases at V and 2 bases at J, with 9 bases between. The germline V gene has CDR1 MNHEY and CDR2 SMNVEV (reference sequence).

The rearrangement links TRBV7-2 to TRBJ1-6; a possible D gene is TRBD1 (6 bases). The CDR3 is 14 amino acids. Germline V gene lookup returns CDR1 SGHTA and CDR2 FQGNSA. Trimming removed 5 bases from V and 11 bases from J, with 16 bases in between. CDR3 residues: CASSPHRVTTPLHF. CDR3 bases: TGTGCCAGCAGCCCGCACAGGGTAACGACACCCCTCCACTTT.

This chain joins TRBV14 and TRBJ1-2; TRBD1 might be the D (5 bases). V was pared by 4 bases and J by 8 bases, with 14 bases between. Germline V gene lookup returns CDR1 SGHDN and CDR2 FVKESK. The CDR3 sequence is 13 residues long. The CDR3 is CASSPSRGGGYTF. The CDR3, as DNA: TGTGCCAGCAGCCCCTCTCGGGGGGGAGGCTACACCTTC. Together with reference TRBV14 and TRBJ1-2, the CDR3 gives the full variable domain: EAGVTQFPSHSVIEKGQTVTLRCDPISGHDNLYWYRRVMGKEIKFLLHFVKESKQDESGMPNNRFLAERTGGTYSTLKVQPAELEDSGVYFCASSPSRGGGYTFGSGTRLTVV.

This clonotype was counted between two and nine times. The V and J genes are TRBV5-1 and TRBJ2-1, with D unclear. The V and J ends lost 4 bases and 8 bases respectively, with 22 bases between them. CDR3 size: 16 residues. Germline CDR1 SGHRS, CDR2 YFSETQ. In DNA, the CDR3 is TGCGCCAGCAGCCCGGCCCCCATCCCTAGAGAGGATGAGCAGTTCTTC. Encoded protein: CASSPAPIPREDEQFF.

This clonotype was detected a few times. The rearrangement uses TRBV19 and TRBJ2-3; D might be TRBD1 (6 bases). V lost 7 bases, J lost 2 bases, and 13 bases lay in between. The CDR3 has 14 amino acids. Germline V gene data show CDR1 as LNHDA and CDR2 as SQIVND (reference sequence). In DNA, the CDR3 is TGTGCCAGTACGCAGGGGCTTTACACAGATACGCAGTATTTT. Translation: CASTQGLYTDTQYF.

In its sample, this clonotype was seen a few times. V is TRBV6-1 and J is TRBJ1-1; the D gene is possibly TRBD1 (6 bases). With 6 bases removed from V and 1 base from J, the gap between germline ends came to 15 bases. CDR3 size: 15 residues. CDR1 and CDR2 from the germline V gene are MNHNS and SASEGT. CDR3 in amino acids: CASSRGGGRNTEAFF. The CDR3 nucleotides are TGTGCCAGCAGCCGAGGGGGGGGGAGGAACACTGAAGCTTTCTTT.

This clonotype was detected only a few times. The chain uses TRBV29-1 and TRBJ2-2; 12 bases are shared with TRBD2. V trimming: 6 bases; J trimming: 0 bases; junction bases outside the gene matches: 17. The germline gives CDR1 SQVTM, CDR2 ANQGSEA. The CDR3 sequence is 20 residues long. CDR3 nucleotides: TGCAGCGTCACGTTTAAGCCACCGGGACTAGCGGGTTCGAACACCGGGGAGCTGTTTTTT. Translation: CSVTFKPPGLAGSNTGELFF.

The rearrangement joins TRBV5-6 to TRBJ2-3; no clear D. This CDR3 is built from 16 residues. Trimming took off 5 bases at V and 4 bases at J, with 20 bases between the two ends. The germline V gene has CDR1 SGHDT and CDR2 YYEEEE. This chain's CDR3 is CASSLNGRYWSDTQYF. CDR3 sequence (DNA): TGTGCCAGCAGTCTGAACGGCCGTTATTGGTCAGATACGCAGTATTTT.

This chain joins TRBV29-1 and TRBJ2-6; tentative D call: TRBD2 (6 bases). This CDR3 is built from 19 residues. Germline V lookup: CDR1 SQVTM, CDR2 ANQGSEA. Trimming shortened V by 0 bases and J by 0 bases, and 18 bases separated the two germline ends. CDR3 loop: CSVEDRGRRLTSGANVLTF. The CDR3 region has the DNA TGCAGCGTTGAAGATCGGGGGAGGCGACTTACCTCTGGGGCCAACGTCCTGACTTTC.

There are many counts of this clonotype. This chain joins TRBV4-3 and TRBJ2-1, with a tentative D call TRBD1 (5 bases). The CDR3 extends over 15 amino acids. With 4 bases removed from V and 6 bases from J, the gap between germline ends came to 16 bases. Germline CDR1 and CDR2: LGHNA and YSLEER. This CDR3 is CASSRESLQGNEQFF. The CDR3 nucleotides are TGCGCCAGCAGCCGAGAAAGCCTTCAGGGCAATGAGCAGTTCTTC.

The chain combines TRBV4-2 with TRBJ2-7; either TRBD1 or TRBD2 may fit D (7 bases each). V lost 0 bases and J lost 2, with 20 bases in between. The CDR3 is made up of 18 amino acids. Germline assignment: CDR1 LGHNA and CDR2 YNFKEQ. CDR3 protein: CASSQDARGAGGAYEQYF. In DNA, the CDR3 is TGTGCCAGCAGCCAAGATGCCCGTGGGGCAGGGGGGGCCTACGAGCAGTACTTC.